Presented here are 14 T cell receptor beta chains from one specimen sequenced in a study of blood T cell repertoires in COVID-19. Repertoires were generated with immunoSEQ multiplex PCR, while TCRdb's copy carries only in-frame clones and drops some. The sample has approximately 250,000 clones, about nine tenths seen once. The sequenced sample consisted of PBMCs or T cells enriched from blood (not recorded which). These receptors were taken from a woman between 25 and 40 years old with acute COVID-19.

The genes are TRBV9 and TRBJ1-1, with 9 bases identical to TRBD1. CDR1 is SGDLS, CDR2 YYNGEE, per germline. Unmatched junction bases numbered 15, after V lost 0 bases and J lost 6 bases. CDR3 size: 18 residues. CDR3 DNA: TGTGCCAGCAGCGTAGTTGGGGGTGGACAGGGGCGGACCCCTGAAGCTTTCTTT. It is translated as CASSVVGGGQGRTPEAFF.

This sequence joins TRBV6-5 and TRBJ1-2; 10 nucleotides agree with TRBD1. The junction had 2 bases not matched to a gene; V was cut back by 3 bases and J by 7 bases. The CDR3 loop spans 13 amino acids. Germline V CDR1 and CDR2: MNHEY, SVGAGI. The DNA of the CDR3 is TGTGCCAGCAGTTATGGGGACAGGGGTGGCTACACCTTC. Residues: CASSYGDRGGYTF.

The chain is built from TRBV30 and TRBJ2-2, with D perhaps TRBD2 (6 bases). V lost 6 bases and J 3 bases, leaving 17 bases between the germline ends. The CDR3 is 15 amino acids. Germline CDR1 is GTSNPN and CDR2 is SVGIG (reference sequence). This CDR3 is CACSVTPGDTGELFF. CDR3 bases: TGTGCCTGCTCAGTTACACCGGGGGACACCGGGGAGCTGTTTTTT.

The CDR3 DNA reads TGTGCCAGCAGTGAACAGGGGAGTAGTGGCTACACCTTC. Protein product: CASSEQGSSGYTF. The chain recombines TRBV6-1 with TRBJ1-2; possibly TRBD1 for D (6 bases). Trimming took off 2 bases at V and 7 bases at J, with 11 bases between the two ends. Germline loops: CDR1 MNHNS, CDR2 SASEGT. The CDR3 sequence is 13 residues long.

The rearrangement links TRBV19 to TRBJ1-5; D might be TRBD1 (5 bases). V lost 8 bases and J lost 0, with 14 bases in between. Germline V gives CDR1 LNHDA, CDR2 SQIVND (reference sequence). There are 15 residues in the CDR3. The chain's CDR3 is CASAPLDSSNQPQHF. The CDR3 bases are TGTGCCAGTGCACCCTTAGACAGTAGCAATCAGCCCCAGCATTTT.

The CDR3 sequence: CASSARRQGIWETQYF. DNA of the CDR3: TGTGCCAGCAGTGCCCGAAGACAGGGGATCTGGGAGACCCAGTACTTC. V and J are TRBV27 and TRBJ2-5, with 8 bases that match TRBD1. The CDR3 runs to 16 residues. Per the germline V gene, CDR1 is MNHEY and CDR2 is SMNVEV (reference sequence). The junction had 13 bases not matched to a gene; V was cut back by 5 bases and J by 5 bases.

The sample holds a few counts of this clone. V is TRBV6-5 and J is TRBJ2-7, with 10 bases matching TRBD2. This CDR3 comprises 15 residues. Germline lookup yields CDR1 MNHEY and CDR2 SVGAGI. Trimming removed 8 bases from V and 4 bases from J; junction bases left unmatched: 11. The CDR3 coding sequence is TGTGCCAGCCGGATGAGCGGGAGGGCGTCATACGAGCAGTACTTC. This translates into CASRMSGRASYEQYF.

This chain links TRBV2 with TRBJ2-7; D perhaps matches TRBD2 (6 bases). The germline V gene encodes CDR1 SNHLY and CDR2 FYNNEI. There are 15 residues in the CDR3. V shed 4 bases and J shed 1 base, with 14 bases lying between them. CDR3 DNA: TGTGCCAGCAGTGCGTTATTAGCGGCTTCCTACGAGCAGTACTTC. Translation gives CASSALLAASYEQYF.

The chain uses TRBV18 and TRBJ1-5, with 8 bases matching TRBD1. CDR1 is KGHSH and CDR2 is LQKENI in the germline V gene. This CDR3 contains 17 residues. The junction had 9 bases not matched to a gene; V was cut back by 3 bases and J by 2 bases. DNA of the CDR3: TGTGCCAGCTCACCCTCGACAGGGGCTGGGGGCAATCAGCCCCAGCATTTT. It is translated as CASSPSTGAGGNQPQHF. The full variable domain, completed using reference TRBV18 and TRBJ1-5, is NAGVMQNPRHLVRRRGQEARLRCSPMKGHSHVYWYRQLPEEGLKFMVYLQKENIIDESGMPKERFSAEFPKEGPSILRIQQVVRGDSAAYFCASSPSTGAGGNQPQHFGDGTRLSIL.

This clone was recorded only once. CDR3 amino acids: CASSPSSEETQYF. The CDR3 DNA reads TGTGCCAGCAGTCCAAGTAGTGAGGAGACCCAGTACTTC. This chain uses TRBV12-3 or TRBV12-4 with TRBJ2-5; D is ambiguous. Trimming removed 5 bases at V and 5 bases at J, with 12 bases between. The CDR3 covers 13 residues.

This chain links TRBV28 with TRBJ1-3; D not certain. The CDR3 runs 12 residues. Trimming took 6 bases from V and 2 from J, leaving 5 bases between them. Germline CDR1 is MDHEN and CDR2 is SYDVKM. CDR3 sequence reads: CASSTAGNTIYF. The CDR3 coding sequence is TGTGCCAGCAGCACGGCTGGAAACACCATATATTTT.

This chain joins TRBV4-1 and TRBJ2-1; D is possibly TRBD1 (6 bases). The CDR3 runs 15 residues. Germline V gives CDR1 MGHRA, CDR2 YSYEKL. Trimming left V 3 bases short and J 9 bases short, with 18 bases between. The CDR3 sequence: CASSHRQVQGGEQFF. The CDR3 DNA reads TGCGCCAGCAGCCACCGACAGGTCCAAGGGGGTGAGCAGTTCTTC.

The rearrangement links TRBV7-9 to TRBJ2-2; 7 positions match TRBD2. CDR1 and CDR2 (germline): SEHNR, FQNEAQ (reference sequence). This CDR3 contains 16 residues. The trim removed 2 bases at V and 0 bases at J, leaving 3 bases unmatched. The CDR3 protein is CASSLRGTTNTGELFF. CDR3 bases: TGTGCCAGCAGCTTACGGGGGACTACGAACACCGGGGAGCTGTTTTTT. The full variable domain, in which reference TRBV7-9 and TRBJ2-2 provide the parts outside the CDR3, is DTGVSQNPRHKITKRGQNVTFRCDPISEHNRLYWYRQTLGQGPEFLTYFQNEAQLEKSRLLSDRFSAERPKGSFSTLEIQRTEQGDSAMYLCASSLRGTTNTGELFFGEGSRLTVL.

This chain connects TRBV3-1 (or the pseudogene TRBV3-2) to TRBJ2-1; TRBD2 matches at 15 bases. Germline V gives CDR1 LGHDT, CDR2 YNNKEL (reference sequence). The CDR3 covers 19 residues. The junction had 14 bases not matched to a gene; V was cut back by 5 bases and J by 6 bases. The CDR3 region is CASSDGQGTSGRKFNEQFF. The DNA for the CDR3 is TGTGCCAGCAGCGATGGTCAAGGGACTAGCGGGAGGAAATTCAATGAGCAGTTCTTC.